This TCR beta chain was sequenced during a study of beta chain features in type 1 diabetes. Expressed TCRB transcripts were sequenced because the isolated RNA had all been reverse transcribed beforehand. Data came from immunoSEQ multiplex PCR; TCRdb stores just in-frame clones and leaves some out. This sample has hundreds of thousands of clones, with 14% found just once. The CDR3 loop spans 15 amino acids. After removal of 2 bases from V and 5 bases from J, the junction contained 4 bases not matched to a gene. The V gene's germline CDR1 is MNHEY and CDR2 SMNVEV (reference sequence). V usage is TRBV27 and J usage is TRBJ2-3, with 10 bases aligning to TRBD1. This sequence originates from a man aged 25 to 45 in good health. Material: central memory CD4+ T cells from blood. CDR3: CASSLRDRGVDTQYF. The CDR3 DNA reads TGTGCCAGCAGTTTAAGGGACAGGGGTGTAGATACGCAGTATTTT.